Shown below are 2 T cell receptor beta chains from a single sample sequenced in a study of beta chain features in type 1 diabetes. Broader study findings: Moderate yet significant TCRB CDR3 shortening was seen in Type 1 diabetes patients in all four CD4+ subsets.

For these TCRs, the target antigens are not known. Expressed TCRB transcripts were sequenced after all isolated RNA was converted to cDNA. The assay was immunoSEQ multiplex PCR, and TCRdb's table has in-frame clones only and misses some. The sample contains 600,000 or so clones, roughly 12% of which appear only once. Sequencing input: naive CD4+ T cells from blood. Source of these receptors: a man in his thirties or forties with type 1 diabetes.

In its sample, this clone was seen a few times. CDR3 sequence: CASSSTERPRGYTF. In DNA form, the CDR3 reads TGTGCCAGCAGTTCCACTGAGAGGCCTCGGGGCTACACCTTC. V is TRBV27 and J is TRBJ1-2; D is unclear. The V gene's germline CDR1 is MNHEY and CDR2 SMNVEV (reference sequence). V lost 4 bases to trimming and J lost 8 bases, with 17 bases between them. The CDR3 has 14 amino acids.

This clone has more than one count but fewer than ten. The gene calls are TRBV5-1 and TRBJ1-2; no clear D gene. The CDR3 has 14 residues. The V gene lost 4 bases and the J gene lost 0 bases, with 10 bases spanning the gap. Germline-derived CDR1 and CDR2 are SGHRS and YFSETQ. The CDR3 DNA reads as TGCGCCAGCAGCCAGGACGGCGCTAACTATGGCTACACCTTC. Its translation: CASSQDGANYGYTF.